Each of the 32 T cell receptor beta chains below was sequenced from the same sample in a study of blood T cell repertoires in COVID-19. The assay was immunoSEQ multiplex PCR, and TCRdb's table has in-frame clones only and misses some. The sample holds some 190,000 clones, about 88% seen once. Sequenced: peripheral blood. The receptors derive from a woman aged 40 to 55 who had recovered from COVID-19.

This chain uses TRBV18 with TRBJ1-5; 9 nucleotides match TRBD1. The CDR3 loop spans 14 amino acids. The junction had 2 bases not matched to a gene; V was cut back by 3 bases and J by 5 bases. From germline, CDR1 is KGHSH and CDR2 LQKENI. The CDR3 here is CASSPGTGHQPQHF. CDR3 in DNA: TGTGCCAGCTCACCGGGGACAGGGCATCAGCCCCAGCATTTT.

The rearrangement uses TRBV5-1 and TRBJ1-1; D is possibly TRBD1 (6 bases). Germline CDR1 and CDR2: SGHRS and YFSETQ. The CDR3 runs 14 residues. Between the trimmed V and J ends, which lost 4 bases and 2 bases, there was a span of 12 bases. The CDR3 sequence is CASSASGDNTEAFF. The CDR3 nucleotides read TGCGCCAGCAGCGCTTCAGGGGACAACACTGAAGCTTTCTTT.

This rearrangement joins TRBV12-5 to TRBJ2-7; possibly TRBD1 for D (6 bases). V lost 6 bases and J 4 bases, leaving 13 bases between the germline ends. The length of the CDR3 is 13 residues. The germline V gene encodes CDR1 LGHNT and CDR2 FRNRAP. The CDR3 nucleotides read TGTGCTAGTGGCCATGGGACACCGTACGAGCAGTACTTC. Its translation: CASGHGTPYEQYF. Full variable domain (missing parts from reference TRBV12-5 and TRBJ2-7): DARVTQTPRHKVTEMGQEVTMRCQPILGHNTVFWYRQTMMQGLELLAYFRNRAPLDDSGMPKDRFSAEMPDATLATLKIQPSEPRDSAVYFCASGHGTPYEQYFGPGTRLTVT.

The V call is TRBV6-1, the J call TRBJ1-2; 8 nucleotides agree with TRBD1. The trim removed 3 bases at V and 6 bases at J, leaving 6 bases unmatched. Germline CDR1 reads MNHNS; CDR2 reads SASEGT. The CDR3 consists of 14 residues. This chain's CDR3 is CASSDGTGGDGYTF. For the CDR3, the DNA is TGTGCCAGCAGTGATGGAACAGGGGGGGATGGCTACACCTTC.

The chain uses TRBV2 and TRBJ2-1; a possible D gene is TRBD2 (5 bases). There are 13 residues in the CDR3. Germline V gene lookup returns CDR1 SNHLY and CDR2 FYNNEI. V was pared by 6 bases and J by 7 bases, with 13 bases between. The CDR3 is CASSAELGNEQFF. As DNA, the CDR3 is TGTGCCAGCAGCGCCGAACTAGGAAATGAGCAGTTCTTC.

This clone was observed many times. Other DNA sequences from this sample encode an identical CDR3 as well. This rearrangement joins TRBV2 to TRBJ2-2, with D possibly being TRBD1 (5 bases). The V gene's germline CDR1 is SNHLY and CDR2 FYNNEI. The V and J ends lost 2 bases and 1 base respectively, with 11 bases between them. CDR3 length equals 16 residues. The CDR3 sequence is CASSELGQGNTGELFF. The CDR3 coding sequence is TGTGCCAGCAGTGAATTGGGCCAGGGGAACACCGGGGAGCTGTTTTTT.

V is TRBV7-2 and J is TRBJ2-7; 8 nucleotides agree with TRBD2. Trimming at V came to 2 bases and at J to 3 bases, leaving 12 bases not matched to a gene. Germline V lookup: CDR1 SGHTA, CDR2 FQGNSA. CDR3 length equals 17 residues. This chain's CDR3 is CASSLKPSGSQSYEQYF. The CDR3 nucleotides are TGTGCCAGCAGCTTAAAACCCAGCGGGAGTCAAAGCTACGAGCAGTACTTC. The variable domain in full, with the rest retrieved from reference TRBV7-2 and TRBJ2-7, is GAGVSQSPSNKVTEKGKDVELRCDPISGHTALYWYRQSLGQGLEFLIYFQGNSAPDKSGLPSDRFSAERTGGSVSTLTIQRTQQEDSAVYLCASSLKPSGSQSYEQYFGPGTRLTVT.

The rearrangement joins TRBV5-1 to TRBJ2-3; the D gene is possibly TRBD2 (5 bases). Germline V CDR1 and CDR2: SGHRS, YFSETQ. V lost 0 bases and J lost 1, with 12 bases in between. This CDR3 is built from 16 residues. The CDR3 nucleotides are TGCGCCAGCAGCTTGGGTGGGAGCGTGGGCACAGATACGCAGTATTTT. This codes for CASSLGGSVGTDTQYF.

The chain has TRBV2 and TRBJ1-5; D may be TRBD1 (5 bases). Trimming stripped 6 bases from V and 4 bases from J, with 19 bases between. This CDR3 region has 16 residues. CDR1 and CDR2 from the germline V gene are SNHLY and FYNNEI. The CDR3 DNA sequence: TGTGCCAGCAGCGCACGACCGGGGGGTGGGAATCAGCCCCAGCATTTT. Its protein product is CASSARPGGGNQPQHF.

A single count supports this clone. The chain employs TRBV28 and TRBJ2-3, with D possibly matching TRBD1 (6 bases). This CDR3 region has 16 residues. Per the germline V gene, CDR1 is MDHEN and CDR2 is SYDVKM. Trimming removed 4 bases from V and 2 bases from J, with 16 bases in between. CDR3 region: CASSSPPGAPTDTQYF. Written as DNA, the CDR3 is TGTGCCAGCAGTTCACCCCCAGGGGCACCCACAGATACGCAGTATTTT.

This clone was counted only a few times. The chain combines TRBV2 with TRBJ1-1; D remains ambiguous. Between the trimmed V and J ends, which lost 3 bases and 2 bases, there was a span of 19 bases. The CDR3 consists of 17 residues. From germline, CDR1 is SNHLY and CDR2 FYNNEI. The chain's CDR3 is CASSEGGVMGENTEAFF. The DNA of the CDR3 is TGTGCCAGCAGTGAGGGAGGCGTCATGGGAGAAAACACTGAAGCTTTCTTT. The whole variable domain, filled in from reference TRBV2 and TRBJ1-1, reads EPEVTQTPSHQVTQMGQEVILRCVPISNHLYFYWYRQILGQKVEFLVSFYNNEISEKSEIFDDQFSVERPDGSNFTLKIRSTKLEDSAMYFCASSEGGVMGENTEAFFGQGTRLTVV.

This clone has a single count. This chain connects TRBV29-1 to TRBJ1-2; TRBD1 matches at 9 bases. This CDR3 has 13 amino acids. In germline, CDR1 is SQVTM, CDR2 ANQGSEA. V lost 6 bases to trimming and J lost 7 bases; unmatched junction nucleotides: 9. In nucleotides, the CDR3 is TGCAGCGTCTCGACACAGGGGGCGAGTGGCTACACCTTC. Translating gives CSVSTQGASGYTF.

Written as DNA, the CDR3 is TGTGCCAGCAGTCGACTAGCGGGAGAGGGTGATACGCAGTATTTT. Protein product: CASSRLAGEGDTQYF. The chain recombines TRBV14 with TRBJ2-3, with 12 bases matching TRBD2. Germline lookup yields CDR1 SGHDN and CDR2 FVKESK. The CDR3 is 15 residues long. V was pared by 6 bases and J by 6 bases, with 7 bases of the junction left unmatched.

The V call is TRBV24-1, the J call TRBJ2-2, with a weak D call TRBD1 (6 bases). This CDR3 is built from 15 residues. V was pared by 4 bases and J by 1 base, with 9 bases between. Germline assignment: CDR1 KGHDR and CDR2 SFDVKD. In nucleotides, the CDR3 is TGTGCCACCAGTGACCCGGGACAGAACACCGGGGAGCTGTTTTTT. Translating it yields CATSDPGQNTGELFF.

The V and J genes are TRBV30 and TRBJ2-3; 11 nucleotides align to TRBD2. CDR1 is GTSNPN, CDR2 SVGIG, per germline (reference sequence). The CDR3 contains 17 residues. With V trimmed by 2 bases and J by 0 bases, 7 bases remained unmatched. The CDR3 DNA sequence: TGTGCCTGGAGTACCCTGAGGACTAGCGGGAGCACAGATACGCAGTATTTT. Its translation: CAWSTLRTSGSTDTQYF. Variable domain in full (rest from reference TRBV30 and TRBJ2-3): SQTIHQWPATLVQPVGSPLSLECTVEGTSNPNLYWYRQAAGRGLQLLFYSVGIGQISSEVPQNLSASRPQDRQFILSSKKLLLSDSGFYLCAWSTLRTSGSTDTQYFGPGTRLTVL.

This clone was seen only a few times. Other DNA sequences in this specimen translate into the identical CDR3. CDR3 DNA: TGTGCCAGCAGTTTATTGGGACTAGCGGGAGTTAATGAGCAGTTCTTC. This codes for CASSLLGLAGVNEQFF. V is TRBV28 and J is TRBJ2-1, with 14 bases that match TRBD2. The junction had 3 bases not matched to a gene; V was cut back by 1 base and J by 7 bases. The germline V gene has CDR1 MDHEN and CDR2 SYDVKM. The CDR3 has 16 residues.

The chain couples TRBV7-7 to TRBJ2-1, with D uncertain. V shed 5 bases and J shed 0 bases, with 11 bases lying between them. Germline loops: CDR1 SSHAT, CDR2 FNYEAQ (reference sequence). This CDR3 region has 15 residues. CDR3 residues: CASSPALSSYNEQFF. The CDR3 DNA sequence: TGTGCCAGCAGCCCAGCGCTGAGCTCCTACAATGAGCAGTTCTTC. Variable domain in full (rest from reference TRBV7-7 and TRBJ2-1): GAGVSQSPRYKVTKRGQDVTLRCDPISSHATLYWYQQALGQGPEFLTYFNYEAQPDKSGLPSDRFSAERPEGSISTLTIQRTEQRDSAMYRCASSPALSSYNEQFFGPGTRLTVL.

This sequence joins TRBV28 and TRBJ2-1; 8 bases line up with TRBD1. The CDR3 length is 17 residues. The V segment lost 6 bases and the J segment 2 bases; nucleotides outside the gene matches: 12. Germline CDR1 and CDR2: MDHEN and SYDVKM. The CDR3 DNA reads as TGTGCCAGCAGCTCACTTCCCCGGGACAGGACCTACAATGAGCAGTTCTTC. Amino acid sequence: CASSSLPRDRTYNEQFF.

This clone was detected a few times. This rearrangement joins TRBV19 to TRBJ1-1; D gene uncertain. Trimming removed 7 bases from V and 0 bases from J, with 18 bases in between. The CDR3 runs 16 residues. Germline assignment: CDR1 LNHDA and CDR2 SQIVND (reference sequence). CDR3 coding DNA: TGTGCCAGTATGTTCTATCGCCCGGGGATGAACACTGAAGCTTTCTTT. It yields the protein CASMFYRPGMNTEAFF.

CDR3 amino acids: CSVVVRGRGGYTF. In DNA, the CDR3 is TGCAGCGTTGTCGTCAGGGGGCGAGGTGGCTACACCTTC. This chain uses TRBV29-1 with TRBJ1-2; TRBD1 aligns across 8 bases. V lost 4 bases and J lost 7; bases outside the gene matches: 8. The germline CDR1 and CDR2 sequences are SQVTM and ANQGSEA. CDR3 length: 13 residues.

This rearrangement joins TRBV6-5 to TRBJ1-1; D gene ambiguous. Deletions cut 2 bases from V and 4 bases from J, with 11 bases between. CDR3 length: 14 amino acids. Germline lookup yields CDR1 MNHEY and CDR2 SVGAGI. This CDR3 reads CASSYLEESTEAFF. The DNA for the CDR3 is TGTGCCAGCAGTTACCTGGAGGAGAGCACTGAAGCTTTCTTT.

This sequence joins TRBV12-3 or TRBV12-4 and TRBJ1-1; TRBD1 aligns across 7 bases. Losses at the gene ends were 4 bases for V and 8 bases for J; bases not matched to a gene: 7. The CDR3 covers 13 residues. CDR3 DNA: TGTGCCAGCAGTTGGGACAGCCCGTCAGAAGCTTTCTTT. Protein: CASSWDSPSEAFF.

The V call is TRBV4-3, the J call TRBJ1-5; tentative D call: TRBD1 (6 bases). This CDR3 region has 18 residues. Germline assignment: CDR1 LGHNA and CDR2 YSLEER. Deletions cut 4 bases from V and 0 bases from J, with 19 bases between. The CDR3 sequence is CASSPGPRGSPSNQPQHF. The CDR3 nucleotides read TGCGCCAGCAGCCCAGGCCCCAGGGGATCACCTAGCAATCAGCCCCAGCATTTT.

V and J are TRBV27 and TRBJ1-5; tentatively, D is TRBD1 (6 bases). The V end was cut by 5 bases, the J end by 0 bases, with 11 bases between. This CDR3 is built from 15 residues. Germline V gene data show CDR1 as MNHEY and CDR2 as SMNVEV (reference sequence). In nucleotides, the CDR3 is TGTGCCAGCAGTCCCGGGACATCTAGCAATCAGCCCCAGCATTTT. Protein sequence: CASSPGTSSNQPQHF.

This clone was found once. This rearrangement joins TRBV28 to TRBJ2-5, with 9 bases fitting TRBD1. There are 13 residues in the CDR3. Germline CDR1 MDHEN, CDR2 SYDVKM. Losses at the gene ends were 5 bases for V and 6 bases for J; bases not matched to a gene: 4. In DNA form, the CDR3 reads TGTGCCAGCAGTCGACAGGGGGTAAAGACCCAGTACTTC. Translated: CASSRQGVKTQYF. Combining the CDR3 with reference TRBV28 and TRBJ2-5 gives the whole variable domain DVKVTQSSRYLVKRTGEKVFLECVQDMDHENMFWYRQDPGLGLRLIYFSYDVKMKEKGDIPEGYSVSREKKERFSLILESASTNQTSMYLCASSRQGVKTQYFGPGTRLLVL.

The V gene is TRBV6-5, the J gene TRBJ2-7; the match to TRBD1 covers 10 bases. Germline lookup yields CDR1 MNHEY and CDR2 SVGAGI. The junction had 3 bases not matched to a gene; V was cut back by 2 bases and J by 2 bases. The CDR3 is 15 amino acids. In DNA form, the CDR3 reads TGTGCCAGCAGTTACGGGACAGGGGCGACCTACGAGCAGTACTTC. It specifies CASSYGTGATYEQYF.

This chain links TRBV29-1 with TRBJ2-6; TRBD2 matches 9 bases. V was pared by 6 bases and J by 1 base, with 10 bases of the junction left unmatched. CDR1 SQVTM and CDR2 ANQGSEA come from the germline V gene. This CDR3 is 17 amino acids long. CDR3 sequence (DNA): TGCAGCGTCTGGGGGGCGGGAGGGCCTTCTGGGGCCAACGTCCTGACTTTC. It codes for CSVWGAGGPSGANVLTF.

CDR3 region: CASSFQGSGANVLTF. In DNA form, the CDR3 reads TGTGCCAGCAGCTTTCAGGGCTCTGGGGCCAACGTCCTGACTTTC. The V gene is TRBV28, the J gene TRBJ2-6; D is possibly TRBD1 (5 bases). V dropped 6 bases and J dropped 0 bases, with 9 bases sitting between them. CDR3 size: 15 residues. Germline CDR1 is MDHEN and CDR2 is SYDVKM. The full variable domain, in which reference TRBV28 and TRBJ2-6 provide the parts outside the CDR3, is DVKVTQSSRYLVKRTGEKVFLECVQDMDHENMFWYRQDPGLGLRLIYFSYDVKMKEKGDIPEGYSVSREKKERFSLILESASTNQTSMYLCASSFQGSGANVLTFGAGSRLTVL.

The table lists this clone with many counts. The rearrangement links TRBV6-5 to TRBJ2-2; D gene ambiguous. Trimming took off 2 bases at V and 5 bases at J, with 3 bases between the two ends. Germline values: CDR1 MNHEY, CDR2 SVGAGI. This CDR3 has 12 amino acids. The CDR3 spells CASSYRTGELFF. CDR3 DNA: TGTGCCAGCAGTTACCGGACCGGGGAGCTGTTTTTT.

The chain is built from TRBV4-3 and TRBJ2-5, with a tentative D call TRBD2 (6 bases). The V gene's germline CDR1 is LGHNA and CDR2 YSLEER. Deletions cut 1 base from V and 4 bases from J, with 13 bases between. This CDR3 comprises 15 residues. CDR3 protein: CASSQVGGGRETQYF. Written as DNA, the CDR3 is TGCGCCAGCAGCCAAGTGGGAGGAGGGCGAGAGACCCAGTACTTC.

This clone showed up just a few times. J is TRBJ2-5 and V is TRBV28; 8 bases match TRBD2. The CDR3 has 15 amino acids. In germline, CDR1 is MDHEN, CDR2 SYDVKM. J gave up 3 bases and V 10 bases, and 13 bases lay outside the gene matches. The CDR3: CATDRRGAGEETQYF. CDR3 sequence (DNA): TGTGCCACAGACCGGCGGGGGGCTGGAGAAGAGACCCAGTACTTC.

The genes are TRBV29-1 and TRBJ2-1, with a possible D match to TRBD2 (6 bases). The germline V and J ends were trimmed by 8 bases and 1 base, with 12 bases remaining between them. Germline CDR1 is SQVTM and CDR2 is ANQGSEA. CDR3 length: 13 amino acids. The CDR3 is CSIGLTSYNEQFF. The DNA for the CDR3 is TGCAGCATTGGACTAACTTCCTACAATGAGCAGTTCTTC.